A selection of T cell receptor beta chains follows, all from one sample in a study of blood T cell repertoires in COVID-19. TCRdb's copy holds only in-frame clones and misses some; the assay was immunoSEQ multiplex PCR. This sample has about 220,000 clones, with 75% to 85% found just once. Specimen: peripheral blood. These receptors all stem from a human donor in a cohort sampled during active COVID-19. Both conserved end residues are part of each CDR3. The D gene is left open where the match is weak. Clone size is stated in some rows and not others, as once, few, many or a class when expanded.

>NA|TRBV11-2|NA|TRBJ2-1
TGTGCCAGCAGCTCCATAGCGCTTTACAATGAGCAGTTCTTC
CASSSIALYNEQFF
>NA|TRBV24-1|TRBD2|TRBJ2-1
TGTGCCACCAGTGATCCTATGGGACTAGCGGGAGGTCTTAAACACAATGAGCAGTTCTTC
CATSDPMGLAGGLKHNEQFF
>NA|TRBV6-5|NA|TRBJ1-2
TGTGCCAGCAGTTACTCAATCAACGGTAACTATGGCTACACCTTC
CASSYSINGNYGYTF
>NA|TRBV14|NA|TRBJ2-1
TGTGCCAGCAGCCCGTACCCAGGCGGGGAGCAGTTCTTC
CASSPYPGGEQFF
>NA|TRBV3-1/TRBV3-2|NA|TRBJ2-1
TGTGCCAGCAGCCAAGGTAGCGCAAGTAATGAGCAGTTCTTC
CASSQGSASNEQFF
>NA|TRBV4-2|TRBD2|TRBJ2-7
TGTGCCAGCAGCCACGGAAGCGGGAGCTCCTACGAGCAGTACTTC
CASSHGSGSSYEQYF
>NA|TRBV18|NA|TRBJ1-5
TGTGCCAGCTCACTGACTTCCAGGGGTAGTCAGCCCCAGCATTTT
CASSLTSRGSQPQHF
>NA|TRBV2|NA|TRBJ2-6
TGTGCCAGCAGTGACTCGGTCGGGGCCAACGTCCTGACTTTC
CASSDSVGANVLTF
>NA|TRBV2|TRBD2|TRBJ2-5
TGTGCCAGCACCTCCGGGCGGGGGCAAGAGACCCAGTACTTC
CASTSGRGQETQYF
>few|TRBV6-6|NA|TRBJ2-2
TGTGCCAGCCTCGTCGCGAACACCGGGGAGCTGTTTTTT
CASLVANTGELFF
>NA|TRBV6-1|TRBD1|TRBJ1-1
TGTGCCAGCAGTGAAGCCTGGACAGGGGGGACTGAAGCTTTCTTT
CASSEAWTGGTEAFF
>NA|TRBV19|TRBD1|TRBJ2-2
TGTGCCAGTAGTCAGGGACAGGGTGCCGGGGAGCTGTTTTTT
CASSQGQGAGELFF
>NA|TRBV5-1|TRBD1|TRBJ2-1
TGCGCCAGCAGCTTGGGGGACAGGGAAAATGAGCAGTTCTTC
CASSLGDRENEQFF
>NA|TRBV4-1|NA|TRBJ1-4
TGCGCCAGCAGCCATATACTTATGACCAGGGCGCGAAATGAAAAACTGTTTTTT
CASSHILMTRARNEKLFF
>NA|TRBV5-1|TRBD1|TRBJ2-1
TGCGCCAGCAGCTTGGAGGGACAGGGCTCCCATGAGCAGTTCTTC
CASSLEGQGSHEQFF
>NA|TRBV28|TRBD2|TRBJ2-3
TGTGCCAGCAGTTCGGGACTAGCGGGGGGTACAGATACGCAGTATTTT
CASSSGLAGGTDTQYF
>NA|TRBV6-2/TRBV6-3|NA|TRBJ1-2
TGTGCCAGCAGTTACTCCGTCGGCAGGGCCGGCTACACCTTC
CASSYSVGRAGYTF
>NA|TRBV11-2|NA|TRBJ2-5
TGTGCCAGCAGCTTAGCGGGGGAGAGAGAGACCCAGTACTTC
CASSLAGERETQYF
>NA|TRBV5-1|NA|TRBJ2-2
TGCGCCAGCAGCTTGAGCGCCAGGGCCACCGGGGAGCTGTTTTTT
CASSLSARATGELFF
>once|TRBV27|NA|TRBJ2-7
TGTGCCAGCAGTAGGGCAGGGTTGGGCCCCACCTACGAGCAGTACTTC
CASSRAGLGPTYEQYF